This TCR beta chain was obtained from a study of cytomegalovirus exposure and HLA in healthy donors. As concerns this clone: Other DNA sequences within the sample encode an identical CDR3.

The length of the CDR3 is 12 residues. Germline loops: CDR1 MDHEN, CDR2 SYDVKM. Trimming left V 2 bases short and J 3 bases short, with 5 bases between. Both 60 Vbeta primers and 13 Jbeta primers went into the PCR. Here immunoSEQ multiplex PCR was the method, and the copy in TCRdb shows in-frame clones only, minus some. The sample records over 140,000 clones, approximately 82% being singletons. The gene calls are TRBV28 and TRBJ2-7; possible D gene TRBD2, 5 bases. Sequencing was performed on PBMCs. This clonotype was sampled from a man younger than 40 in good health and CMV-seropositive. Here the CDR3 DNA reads TGTGCCAGCAGTTTACGGGGCTACGAGCAGTACTTC. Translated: CASSLRGYEQYF.